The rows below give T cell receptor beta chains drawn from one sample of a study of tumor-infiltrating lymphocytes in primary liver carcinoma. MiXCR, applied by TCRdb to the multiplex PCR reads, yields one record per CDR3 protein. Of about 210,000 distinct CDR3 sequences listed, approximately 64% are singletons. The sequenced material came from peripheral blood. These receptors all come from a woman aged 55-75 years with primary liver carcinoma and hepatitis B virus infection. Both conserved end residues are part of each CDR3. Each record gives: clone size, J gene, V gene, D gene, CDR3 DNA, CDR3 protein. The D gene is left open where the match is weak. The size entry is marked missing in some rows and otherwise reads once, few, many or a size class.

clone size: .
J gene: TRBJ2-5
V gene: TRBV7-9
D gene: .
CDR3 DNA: TGTGCCAGCAGCTTAGAGGAGGCGGCGCAGTACTTC
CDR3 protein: CASSLEEAAQYF

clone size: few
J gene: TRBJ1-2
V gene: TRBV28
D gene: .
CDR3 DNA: TGTGCCAGCAGTTTTTGGGGCAGGGTTGCCCCGATAGATGGCTACACCTTC
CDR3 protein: CASSFWGRVAPIDGYTF

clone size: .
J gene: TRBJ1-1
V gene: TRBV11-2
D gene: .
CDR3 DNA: TGTACCTGCAGCCGGCTAGGGCAGACTGGAGCTTTCTTT
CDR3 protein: CTCSRLGQTGAFF

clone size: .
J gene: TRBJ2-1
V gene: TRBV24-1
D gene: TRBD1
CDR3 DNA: TGTGCCACCAGTGACCGGACAGGCGGCTCCTACAATGAGCAGTTCTTC
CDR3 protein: CATSDRTGGSYNEQFF

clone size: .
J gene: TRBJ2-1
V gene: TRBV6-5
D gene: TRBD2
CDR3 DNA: TGTGCCAGCAGTGTCGGGACTAGCGGGAATAATGAGCAGTTCTTC
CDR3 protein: CASSVGTSGNNEQFF

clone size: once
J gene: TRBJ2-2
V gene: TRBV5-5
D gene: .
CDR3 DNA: TGTGCCAGCAGCCCCAATCGACAGGCCGTCAACATCGGGGAGCTGTTTTTT
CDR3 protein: CASSPNRQAVNIGELFF

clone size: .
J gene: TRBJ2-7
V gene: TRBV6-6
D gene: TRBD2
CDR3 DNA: TGTGCCAGCAGTTACCCTAGCGGGCGCTCCTACGAGCAGTACTTC
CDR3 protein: CASSYPSGRSYEQYF

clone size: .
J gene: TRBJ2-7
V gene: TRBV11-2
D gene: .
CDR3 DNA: TGTGCCAGCAGCACCACTGGGGGCTTGCCCAACGAGCAGTACTTC
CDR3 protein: CASSTTGGLPNEQYF

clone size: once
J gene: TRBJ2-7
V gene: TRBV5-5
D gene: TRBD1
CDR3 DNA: TGTGCAAGCGGCCCCAGGACAGGAGGAGCCTCCTACGAGCAGTACTTC
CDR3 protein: CASGPRTGGASYEQYF

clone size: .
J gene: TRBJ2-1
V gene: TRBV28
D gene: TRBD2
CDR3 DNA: TGTGCCAGCAGACGTAGCGGGAGTGGAAATGAGCAGTTCTTC
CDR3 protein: CASRRSGSGNEQFF

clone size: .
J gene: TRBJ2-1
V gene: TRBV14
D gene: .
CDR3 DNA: TGTGCCAGCAGCCAAGTCGGGAAGGACTACTACAATGAGCAGTTCTTC
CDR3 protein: CASSQVGKDYYNEQFF

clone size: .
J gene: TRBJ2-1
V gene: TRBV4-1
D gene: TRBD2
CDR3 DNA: TGCGCCAGCAGCCCAATTCCCGGGACTAGCTTCGAGAGTTCCTACAATGAGCAGATCTTC
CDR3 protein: CASSPIPGTSFESSYNEQIF

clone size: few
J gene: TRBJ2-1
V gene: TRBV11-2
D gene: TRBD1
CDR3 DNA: TGTGCCAGCAACCCGCACCTAGGACAGGTCAATGAGCAGTTCTTC
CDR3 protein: CASNPHLGQVNEQFF

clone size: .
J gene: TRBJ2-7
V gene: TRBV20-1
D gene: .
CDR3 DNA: TGCAGTGCTGACGGGGAGTTTGACCACGAGCAGTACTTC
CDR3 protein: CSADGEFDHEQYF

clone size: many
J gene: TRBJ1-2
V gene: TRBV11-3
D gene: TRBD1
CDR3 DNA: TGTGCCAGCAGCTTAGAAGGGCGCAGGGGGGTCTATGGCTACACCTTC
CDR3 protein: CASSLEGRRGVYGYTF

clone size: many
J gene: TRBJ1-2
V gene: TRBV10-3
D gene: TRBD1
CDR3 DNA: TGTGCCATCAGTGAGATTGCCAGGGGGCAGCATGGCTACACCTTC
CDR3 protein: CAISEIARGQHGYTF